These T cell receptor beta chains were read from a single sample in a study of blood T cell repertoires in COVID-19. TCRdb's copy holds only in-frame clones and misses some; the assay was immunoSEQ multiplex PCR. The table shows some 150,000 clones, with less than 90% occurring only once. Material for sequencing was PBMCs or T cells enriched from blood (not recorded which). The receptor source for this set is a human donor with acute COVID-19. The donor label of this sample is uncertain. Each CDR3 is given with its conserved first and last residue. The D gene is left open where the match is weak. Not every row has a clone size; where given, it reads once, few, many or a size class.

CASSSPPIERGVSF,TGTGCCAGCAGCTCCCCCCCAATTGAGCGGGGGGTTAGCTTC,-,TRBD2,TRBV5-6,14,TRBJ2-7
CSAGQAGNTIYF,TGCAGCGCCGGACAGGCAGGGAACACCATATATTTT,-,TRBD1,TRBV29-1,12,TRBJ1-3
CASSVTSRDRGLLDGYTF,TGTGCCAGCAGCGTAACCTCGAGGGACAGGGGGTTATTGGATGGCTACACCTTC,-,TRBD1,TRBV9,18,TRBJ1-2
CASSFSLSYEQYF,TGTGCCAGCAGCTTTAGCCTCTCCTACGAGCAGTACTTC,once,-,TRBV5-4,13,TRBJ2-7
CASSLDRDSEQYF,TGTGCCAGCAGCTTAGATCGGGACAGCGAGCAGTACTTC,once,TRBD1,TRBV11-2,13,TRBJ2-7
CATSTGLGYNEQFF,TGTGCCACCAGTACCGGACTAGGTTACAATGAGCAGTTCTTC,-,TRBD2,TRBV24-1,14,TRBJ2-1
CATSRGGSRGEQYF,TGTGCCACCAGCAGAGGTGGCTCCAGGGGGGAGCAGTACTTC,-,TRBD1,TRBV15,14,TRBJ2-7
CASSRDRGKGNTIYF,TGTGCCAGCAGCCGGGACAGGGGGAAGGGAAACACCATATATTTT,-,TRBD1,TRBV7-8,15,TRBJ1-3
CASSSGTDNSPLHF,TGTGCCAGCAGTTCCGGGACAGATAATTCACCCCTCCACTTT,-,TRBD1,TRBV6-5,14,TRBJ1-6
CASSQAGGITYSSTDTQYF,TGTGCCAGCAGCCAAGCGGGGGGTATAACCTACTCTAGCACAGATACGCAGTATTTT,-,TRBD2,TRBV4-2,19,TRBJ2-3
CASSDPGTEQYF,TGTGCCAGCAGTGATCCAGGAACCGAGCAGTACTTC,-,-,TRBV2,12,TRBJ2-7
CASSGGQRGETQYF,TGTGCCAGCAGTGGCGGTCAACGAGGAGAGACCCAGTACTTC,-,-,TRBV5-8,14,TRBJ2-5
CASSPKLADTQYF,TGCGCCAGCAGCCCAAAGCTAGCAGATACGCAGTATTTT,-,-,TRBV5-1,13,TRBJ2-3
CASRQQTNYGYTF,TGTGCCAGCAGACAACAGACTAACTATGGCTACACCTTC,-,-,TRBV12-3/TRBV12-4,13,TRBJ1-2
CASRCGPQNSWNTEAFF,TGTGCCAGCAGATGTGGGCCCCAAAATAGTTGGAACACTGAAGCTTTCTTT,once,-,TRBV6-4,17,TRBJ1-1
CASKGQGATPDTQYF,TGTGCCAGCAAAGGACAGGGGGCGACCCCAGATACGCAGTATTTT,-,TRBD1,TRBV7-9,15,TRBJ2-3